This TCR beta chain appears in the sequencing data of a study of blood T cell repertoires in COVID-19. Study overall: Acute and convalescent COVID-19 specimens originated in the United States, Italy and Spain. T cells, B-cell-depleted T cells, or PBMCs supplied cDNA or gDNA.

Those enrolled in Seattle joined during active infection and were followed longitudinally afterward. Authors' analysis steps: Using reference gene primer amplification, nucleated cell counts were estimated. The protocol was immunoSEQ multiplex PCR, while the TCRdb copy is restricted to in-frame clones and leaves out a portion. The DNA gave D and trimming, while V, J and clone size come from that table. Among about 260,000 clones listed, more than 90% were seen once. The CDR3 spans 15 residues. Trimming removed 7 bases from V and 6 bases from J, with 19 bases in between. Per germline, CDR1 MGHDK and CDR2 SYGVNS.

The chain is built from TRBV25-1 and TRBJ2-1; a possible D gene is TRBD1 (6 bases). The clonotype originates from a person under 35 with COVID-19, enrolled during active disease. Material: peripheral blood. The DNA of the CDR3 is TGTGCCAGCACCGAGGACAGAGACCCCTCCAATGAGCAGTTCTTC. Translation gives CASTEDRDPSNEQFF. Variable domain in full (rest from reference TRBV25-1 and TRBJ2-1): EADIYQTPRYLVIGTGKKITLECSQTMGHDKMYWYQQDPGMELHLIHYSYGVNSTEKGDLSSESTVSRIRTEHFPLTLESARPSHTSQYLCASTEDRDPSNEQFFGPGTRLTVL.